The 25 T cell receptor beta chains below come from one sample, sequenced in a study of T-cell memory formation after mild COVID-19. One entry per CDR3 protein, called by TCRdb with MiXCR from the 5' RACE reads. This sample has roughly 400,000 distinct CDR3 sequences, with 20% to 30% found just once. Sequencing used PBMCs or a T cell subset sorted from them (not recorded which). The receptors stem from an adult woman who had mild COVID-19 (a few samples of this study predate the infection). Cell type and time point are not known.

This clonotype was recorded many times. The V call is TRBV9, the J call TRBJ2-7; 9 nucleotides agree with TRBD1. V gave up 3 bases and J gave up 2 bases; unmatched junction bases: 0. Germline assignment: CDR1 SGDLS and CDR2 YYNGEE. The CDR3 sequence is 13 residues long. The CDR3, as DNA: TGTGCCAGCAGCGGACAGGGGGCCTACGAGCAGTACTTC. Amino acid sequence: CASSGQGAYEQYF.

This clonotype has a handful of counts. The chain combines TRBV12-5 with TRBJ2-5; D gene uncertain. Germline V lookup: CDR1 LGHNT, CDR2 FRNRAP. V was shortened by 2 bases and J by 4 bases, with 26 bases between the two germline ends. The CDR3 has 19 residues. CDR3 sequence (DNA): TGTGCTAGTGGTTTGAGTCTACTGGCGTTGGATCGGAACGCAGAGACCCAGTACTTC. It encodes CASGLSLLALDRNAETQYF.

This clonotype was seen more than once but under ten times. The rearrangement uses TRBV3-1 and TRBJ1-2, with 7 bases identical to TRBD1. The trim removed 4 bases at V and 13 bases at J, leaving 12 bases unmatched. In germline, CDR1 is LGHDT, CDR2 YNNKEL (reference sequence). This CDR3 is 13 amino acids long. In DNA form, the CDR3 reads TGTGCCAGCAGCCGCAACGACAGGGTCCCGGGCACCTTC. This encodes CASSRNDRVPGTF.

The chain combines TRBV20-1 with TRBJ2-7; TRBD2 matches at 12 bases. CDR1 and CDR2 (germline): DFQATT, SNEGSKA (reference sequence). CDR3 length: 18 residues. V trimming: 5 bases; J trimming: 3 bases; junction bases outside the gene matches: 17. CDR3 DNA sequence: TGCAGTGCTCCCAGTCCTAGCGGGGGGGCAATATCGCACTACGAGCAGTACTTC. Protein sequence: CSAPSPSGGAISHYEQYF.

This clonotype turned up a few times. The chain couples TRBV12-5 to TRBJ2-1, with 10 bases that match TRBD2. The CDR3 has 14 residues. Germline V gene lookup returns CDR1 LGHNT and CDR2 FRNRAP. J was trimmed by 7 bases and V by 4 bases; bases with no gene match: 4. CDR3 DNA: TGTGCTAGTGGTTGGGGACTAGCGTGGAATGAGCAGTTCTTC. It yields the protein CASGWGLAWNEQFF.

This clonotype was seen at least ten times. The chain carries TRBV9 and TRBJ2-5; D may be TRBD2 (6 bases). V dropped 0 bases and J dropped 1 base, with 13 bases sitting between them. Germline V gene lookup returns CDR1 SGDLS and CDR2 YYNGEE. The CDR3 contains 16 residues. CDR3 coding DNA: TGTGCCAGCAGCGTAGATGGTAGCGGCCCCCAAGAGACCCAGTACTTC. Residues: CASSVDGSGPQETQYF.

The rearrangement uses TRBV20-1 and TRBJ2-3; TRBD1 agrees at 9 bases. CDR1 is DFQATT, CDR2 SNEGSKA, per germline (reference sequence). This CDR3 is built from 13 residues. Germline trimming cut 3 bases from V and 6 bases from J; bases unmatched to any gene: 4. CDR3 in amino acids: CSARTGGQDTQYF. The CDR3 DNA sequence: TGCAGTGCTAGGACAGGGGGTCAGGATACGCAGTATTTT.

Written as DNA, the CDR3 is TGCAGTGCCCACTTGGTCCCGGGAGTTAGGGAGACCCAGTACTTC. Translated, it gives CSAHLVPGVRETQYF. The rearrangement links TRBV20-1 to TRBJ2-5; a weak D match, TRBD2 (6 bases). This CDR3 has 15 amino acids. V was trimmed by 6 bases and J by 5 bases, leaving 22 bases between them. Looked up from germline, CDR1 is DFQATT and CDR2 is SNEGSKA (reference sequence).

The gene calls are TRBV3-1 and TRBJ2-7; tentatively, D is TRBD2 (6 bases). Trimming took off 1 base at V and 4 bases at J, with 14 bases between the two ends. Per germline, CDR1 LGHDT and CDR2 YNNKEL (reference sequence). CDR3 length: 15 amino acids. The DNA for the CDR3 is TGTGCCAGCAGCCAAGTCGGCGGGATTGGTTACGAGCAGTACTTC. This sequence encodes CASSQVGGIGYEQYF.

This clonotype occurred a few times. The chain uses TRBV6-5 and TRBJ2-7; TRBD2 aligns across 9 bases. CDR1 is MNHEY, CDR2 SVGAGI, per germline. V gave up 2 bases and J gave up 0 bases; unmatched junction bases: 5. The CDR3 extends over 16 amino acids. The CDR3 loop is CASSYSLAGLSYEQYF. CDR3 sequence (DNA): TGTGCCAGCAGTTACAGCCTAGCGGGACTCTCCTACGAGCAGTACTTC.

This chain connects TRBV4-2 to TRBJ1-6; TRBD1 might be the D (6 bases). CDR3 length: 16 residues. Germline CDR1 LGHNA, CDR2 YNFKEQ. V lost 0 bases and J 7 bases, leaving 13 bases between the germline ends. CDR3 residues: CASSQDLTGSNSPLHF. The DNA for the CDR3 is TGTGCCAGCAGCCAAGATCTTACAGGGTCAAATTCACCCCTCCACTTT.

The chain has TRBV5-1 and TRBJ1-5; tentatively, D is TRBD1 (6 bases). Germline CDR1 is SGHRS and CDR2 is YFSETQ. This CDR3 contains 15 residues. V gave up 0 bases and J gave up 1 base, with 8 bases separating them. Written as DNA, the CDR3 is TGCGCCAGCAGCTTGGGGGGGCAAAGCAATCAGCCCCAGCATTTT. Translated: CASSLGGQSNQPQHF.

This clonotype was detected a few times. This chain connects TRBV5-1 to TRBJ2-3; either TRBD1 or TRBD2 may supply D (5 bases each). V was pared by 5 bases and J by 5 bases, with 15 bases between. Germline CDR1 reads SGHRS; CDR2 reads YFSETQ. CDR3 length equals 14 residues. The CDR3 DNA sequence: TGCGCCAGCAGTTTCGGTGAGGGGTTAGATACGCAGTATTTT. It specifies CASSFGEGLDTQYF. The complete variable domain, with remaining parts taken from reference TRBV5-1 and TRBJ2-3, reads KAGVTQTPRYLIKTRGQQVTLSCSPISGHRSVSWYQQTPGQGLQFLFEYFSETQRNKGNFPGRFSGRQFSNSRSEMNVSTLELGDSALYLCASSFGEGLDTQYFGPGTRLTVL.

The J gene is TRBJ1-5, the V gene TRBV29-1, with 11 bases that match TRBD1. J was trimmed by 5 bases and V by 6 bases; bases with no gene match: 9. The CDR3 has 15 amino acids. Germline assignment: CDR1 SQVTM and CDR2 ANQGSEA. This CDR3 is CSVTGQGAGDQPQHF. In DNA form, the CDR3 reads TGCAGCGTCACTGGACAGGGGGCGGGAGATCAGCCCCAGCATTTT.

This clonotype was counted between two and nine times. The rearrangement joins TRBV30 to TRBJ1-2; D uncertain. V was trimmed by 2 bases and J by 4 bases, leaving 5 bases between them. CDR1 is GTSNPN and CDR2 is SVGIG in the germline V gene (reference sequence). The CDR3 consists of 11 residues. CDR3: CAWSYSYGYTF. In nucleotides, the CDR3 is TGTGCCTGGAGTTACAGCTATGGCTACACCTTC.

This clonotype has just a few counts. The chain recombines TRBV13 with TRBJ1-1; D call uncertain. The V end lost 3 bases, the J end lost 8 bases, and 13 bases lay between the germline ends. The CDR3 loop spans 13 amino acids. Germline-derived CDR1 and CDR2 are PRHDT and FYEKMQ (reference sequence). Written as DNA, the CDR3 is TGTGCCAGCAGCTTCTCGTCCGGCCTGGAAGCTTTCTTT. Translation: CASSFSSGLEAFF. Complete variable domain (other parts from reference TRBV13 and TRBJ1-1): AAGVIQSPRHLIKEKRETATLKCYPIPRHDTVYWYQQGPGQDPQFLISFYEKMQSDKGSIPDRFSAQQFSDYHSELNMSSLELGDSALYFCASSFSSGLEAFFGQGTRLTVV.

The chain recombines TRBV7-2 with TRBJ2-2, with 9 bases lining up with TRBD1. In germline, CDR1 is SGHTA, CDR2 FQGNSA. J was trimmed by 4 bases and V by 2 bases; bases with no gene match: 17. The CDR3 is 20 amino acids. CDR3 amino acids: CASSLRPALTGTGSTGELFF. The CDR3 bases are TGTGCCAGCAGCTTACGCCCTGCCCTGACCGGGACAGGGTCCACCGGGGAGCTGTTTTTT.

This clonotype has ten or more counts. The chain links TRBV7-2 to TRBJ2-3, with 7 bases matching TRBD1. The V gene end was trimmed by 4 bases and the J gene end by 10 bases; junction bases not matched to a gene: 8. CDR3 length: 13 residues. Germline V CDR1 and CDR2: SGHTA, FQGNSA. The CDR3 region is CASSSRGQMAQYF. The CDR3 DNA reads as TGTGCCAGCAGCTCTAGGGGACAGATGGCGCAGTATTTT.

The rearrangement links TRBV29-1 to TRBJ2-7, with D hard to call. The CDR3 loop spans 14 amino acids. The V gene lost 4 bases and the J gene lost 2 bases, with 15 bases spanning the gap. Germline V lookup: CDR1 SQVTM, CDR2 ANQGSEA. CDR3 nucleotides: TGCAGCGTTGGTAGAAACGACCGTGCCTACGAGCAGTACTTC. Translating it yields CSVGRNDRAYEQYF.

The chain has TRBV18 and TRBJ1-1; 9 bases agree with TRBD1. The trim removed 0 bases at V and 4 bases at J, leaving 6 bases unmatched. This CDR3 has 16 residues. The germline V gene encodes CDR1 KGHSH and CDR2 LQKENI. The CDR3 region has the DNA TGTGCCAGCTCACCACCGATGAGACAGGGGGGCACTGAAGCTTTCTTT. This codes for CASSPPMRQGGTEAFF.

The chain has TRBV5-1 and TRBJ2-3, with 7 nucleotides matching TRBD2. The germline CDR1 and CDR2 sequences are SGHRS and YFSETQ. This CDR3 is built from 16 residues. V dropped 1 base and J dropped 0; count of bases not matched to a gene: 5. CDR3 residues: CASSLSLAVSTDTQYF. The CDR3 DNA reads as TGCGCCAGCAGCTTGAGTCTAGCGGTGAGCACAGATACGCAGTATTTT.

CDR3 sequence (DNA): TGTGCCAGCAGCTTATTGCCGGGACAGACGAACACCGGGGAGCTGTTTTTT. Its protein product is CASSLLPGQTNTGELFF. V gene TRBV7-3 combines with J gene TRBJ2-2, with TRBD1 matching 7 bases. V trimming: 2 bases; J trimming: 0 bases; junction bases outside the gene matches: 6. The CDR3 covers 17 residues. Germline V gives CDR1 SGHTA, CDR2 FQGTGA.

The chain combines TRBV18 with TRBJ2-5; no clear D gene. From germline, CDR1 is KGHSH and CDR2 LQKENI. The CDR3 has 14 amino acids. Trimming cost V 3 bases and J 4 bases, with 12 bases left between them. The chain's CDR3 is CASSPVGMGETQYF. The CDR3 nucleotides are TGTGCCAGCTCACCTGTGGGGATGGGAGAGACCCAGTACTTC.

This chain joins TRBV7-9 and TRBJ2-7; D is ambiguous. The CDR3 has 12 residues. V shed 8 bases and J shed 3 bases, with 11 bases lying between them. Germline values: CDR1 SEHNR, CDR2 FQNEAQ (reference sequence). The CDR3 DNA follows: TGTGCCAGCTCTGTCGTGGGCTACGAGCAGTACTTC. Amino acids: CASSVVGYEQYF.

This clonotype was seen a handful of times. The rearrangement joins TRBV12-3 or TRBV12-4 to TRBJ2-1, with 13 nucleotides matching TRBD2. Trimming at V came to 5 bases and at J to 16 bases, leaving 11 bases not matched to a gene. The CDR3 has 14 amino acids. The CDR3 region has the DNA TGTGCCAGCAGTCATCCCAAGACTAGCGGGGGGTGTTTCTTC. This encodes CASSHPKTSGGCFF.